This entry features one T cell receptor (beta chain) sequence. This clonotype was seen repeatedly, ten times or more. Which antigen it targets is not known. The sample holds no much larger clone one base away, and base qualities are not on file. The library was produced with 3' RACE. To correct PCR amplification bias, TCR libraries were generated from RNA with a 3' RACE protocol that used unique molecular identifiers. Up to 12 amplicon libraries were pooled and sequenced on an Illumina MiSeq with v2 2x250 paired-end chemistry. Per the authors' processing: Reads were processed with Decombinator for assignment of V and J genes and CDR3, and barcode-based correction of errors and PCR bias was applied. Repertoires were subsampled to equal depth before Gini coefficients were calculated with the R ineq package. Three approaches were used to assess CDR3 similarity: GLIPH, Hamming distance and a shared triplet metric. The public reads were run again by TCRdb, first through fastp at Q25 and then through MiXCR, and only productive beta chains were kept. Rows are unified per CDR3 protein, each entry keeping the most common DNA and genes. The V and J calls here are based on TCRdb, not the publication. The sample records 45,000 to 50,000 distinct CDR3 sequences, around 4% of which are singletons. The top ten clonotypes cover 0.7% of the sample.

Per the publication, the treatment or condition label means: PENTA 11 planned treatment interruption arm or continuous ART arm. The participants, all children from the United Kingdom aged 2 to 15 years, had been on at least three-drug ART for a minimum of 24 weeks. The study required cryopreserved PBMCs containing at least 5 million viable cells, and a handful of candidate patients were excluded because of low viable PBMC yield. Using a FACSAria III cell sorter, naive CD4+ CD45RA+ CD45RO- T cells were FACS-sorted out of thawed PBMCs. Sorted cells were fixed, and RNA was extracted using the RNeasy FFPE kit followed by the RNeasy Micro kit. This sample is drawn from a study of HIV-infected children after antiretroviral therapy interruption (dated by TCRdb to the late 2010s). Describing the broader study: The study included eight children, four on planned treatment interruption and four on continuous treatment, and all eight had a CD4+ count above 500 and a viral load below 50 copies/ml. Exposure to EBV and CMV had been recorded for most participating children. The interruption group had a median age of roughly 9.4 years, and the continuous treatment group had a median age of approximately 8 years. TCR repertoires were compared between children on planned treatment interruption and children on continuous antiretroviral treatment, alongside thymic output measurements. For the continuous-treatment arm, samples from the corresponding weeks 0, 48 and 150 were analyzed. In the interruption arm, samples were obtained at week 0, week 12, end of interruption (week 24 or 48), and about 3 years after study end. The research as a whole found: Minor non-naive CD45RA+ populations such as EMRA or stem memory cells might have been included among the sorted CD45RA+ naive cells. The low number of patients is a limitation and the data should be interpreted with caution. In naive CD4+ repertoires of PTI patients, reduced CDR3 sharing between time points was observed after interruption began, whereas many sequences were found to be shared between end of interruption and 3 years later. An increase in the naive CD4+ Gini coefficient was observed by the end of treatment interruption, suggesting clonal expansion, and a return to baseline was observed by 3 years.

Reading from cysteine to phenylalanine, the CDR3 counts 13 amino acids. The only DNA kept is the CDR3, 39 bases in frame from the first base. The germline V gene encodes CDR1 GTSNPN and CDR2 SVGIG (reference sequence). The V end gives up 0 bases and the J end 12 bases, leaving 6 bases in the junction not matched to a gene. The TCR was taken from a pool of human donors with HIV. The sample was CD45RA+ CD4+ T cells from PBMCs, pooled from several time points, taken from a donor given antiretroviral therapy, either interrupted or continuous. In the paper's terms, the cell subset or site label means: naive CD4+ CD45RA+ CD45RO- T cells. This receptor chain uses TRBV30 and TRBJ2-1; the central 9 bases match TRBD1. This receptor carries the CDR3 CAWSVQGQGLQFF. The nucleotide sequence reads TGTGCCTGGAGTGTCCAGGGACAGGGATTGCAGTTCTTC.